The 9 T cell receptor beta chains listed next were all sequenced from one sample in a study of cytomegalovirus exposure and HLA in healthy donors. The PCR ran on 60 Vbeta and 13 Jbeta primers. Here immunoSEQ multiplex PCR was the method, and the copy in TCRdb shows in-frame clones only, minus some. The data hold tens of thousands of clones, with about 70% observed a single time. Sequences were obtained from PBMCs. The receptor source for this set is a woman aged 45-60 years in good health and CMV-seropositive.

The V and J genes are TRBV5-8 and TRBJ2-2; 10 bases are a match to TRBD1. The CDR3 contains 16 residues. From germline, CDR1 is SGHTS and CDR2 YDEGEE. J gave up 3 bases and V 5 bases, and 7 bases lay outside the gene matches. CDR3 in amino acids: CASRSGTGEDTGELFF. CDR3 coding DNA: TGTGCCAGCAGGTCCGGGACAGGGGAGGACACCGGGGAGCTGTTTTTT.

The V call is TRBV5-6, the J call TRBJ2-1; the match to TRBD2 covers 7 bases. The length of the CDR3 is 13 residues. Germline CDR1 reads SGHDT; CDR2 reads YYEEEE. V shed 4 bases, J shed 4 bases, and the junction held 2 bases outside the gene matches. The CDR3 DNA reads as TGTGCCAGCAGCACGGGACTATACAATGAGCAGTTCTTC. Amino acid sequence: CASSTGLYNEQFF.

V is TRBV6-6 and J is TRBJ1-1; D perhaps matches TRBD1 (5 bases). The CDR3 has 15 residues. V lost 3 bases and J lost 4, with 15 bases in between. CDR1 and CDR2 from the germline V gene are MNHNY and SVGAGI (reference sequence). CDR3 protein: CASSYNWAGGTEAFF. CDR3 nucleotides: TGTGCCAGCAGTTATAATTGGGCGGGGGGCACTGAAGCTTTCTTT.

The CDR3 loop is CASEGTIDEAFF. The CDR3 DNA follows: TGTGCCAGCGAGGGGACAATTGATGAAGCTTTCTTT. This chain connects TRBV2 to TRBJ1-1; TRBD1 might be the D (6 bases). Trimming took off 8 bases at V and 7 bases at J, with 14 bases between the two ends. Looked up from germline, CDR1 is SNHLY and CDR2 is FYNNEI. The CDR3 sequence is 12 residues long.

The CDR3 DNA follows: TGTGCCAGCAGCGAACGGACAGGGGGCAGCTACGAGCAGTACTTC. The encoded protein is CASSERTGGSYEQYF. The chain is built from TRBV5-4 and TRBJ2-7, with 11 bases lining up with TRBD1. CDR1 is SGHNT and CDR2 is YYREEE in the germline V gene (reference sequence). This CDR3 has 15 residues. The V and J ends lost 4 bases and 3 bases, in that order; junction bases with no gene match: 6.

This clone has a single count. The gene calls are TRBV7-2 and TRBJ2-3; 9 nucleotides match TRBD1. Germline CDR1 SGHTA, CDR2 FQGNSA. V lost 5 bases to trimming and J lost 4 bases; unmatched junction nucleotides: 7. This CDR3 is 15 amino acids long. The CDR3 nucleotides read TGTGCCAGCAGCCCGGGACAGGGTGGTTCAGATACGCAGTATTTT. It encodes CASSPGQGGSDTQYF.

As regards this clone: Its ends do not fully match the called genes, so a read error is possible. The genes are TRBV7-9 and TRBJ2-7, with TRBD2 identical over 8 bases. This CDR3 is built from 13 residues. Per germline, CDR1 SEHNR and CDR2 FQNEAQ (reference sequence). CDR3 sequence reads: CVSSFGTRGEQYF. As DNA, the CDR3 is TGTGTCAGCAGCTTTGGGACTAGAGGCGAGCAGTACTTC.

The chain couples TRBV7-2 to TRBJ2-7, with D tentatively TRBD2 (5 bases). Germline assignment: CDR1 SGHTA and CDR2 FQGNSA. Trimming cost V 4 bases and J 2 bases, with 12 bases left between them. This CDR3 contains 14 residues. The CDR3 region is CASSYTSGPYEQYF. CDR3 in DNA: TGTGCCAGCAGCTACACTAGTGGGCCCTACGAGCAGTACTTC.

The V call is TRBV6-6, the J call TRBJ1-1; D is undetermined. The CDR3 contains 15 residues. The germline V gene encodes CDR1 MNHNY and CDR2 SVGAGI (reference sequence). Trimming shortened V by 2 bases and J by 1 base, and 11 bases separated the two germline ends. The CDR3: CASSYDAAGNTEAFF. The CDR3 nucleotides are TGTGCCAGCAGTTACGACGCGGCGGGGAACACTGAAGCTTTCTTT.